These 20 T cell receptor beta chains came from one sample sequenced in a study of blood T cell repertoires in COVID-19 (dated by TCRdb to about 2020). The library was generated by the immunoSEQ multiplex PCR assay. This is the immuneACCESS table as TCRdb keeps it, with only in-frame sequences that have V and J called. A part of the clones is gone; compared with another copy, unresolved V genes explain less than half, and the rest is unexplained. Recorded for this sample are roughly 200,000 clones; around 88% of them occurred a single time. Of the sample, about 9.6% falls within the top ten clones. The specimen sequenced was PBMCs or T cells enriched from blood (not recorded which). The receptors were sampled from a woman in her twenties or thirties who had recovered from COVID-19.

The V and J genes are TRBV5-6 and TRBJ2-1; D remains ambiguous. Trimming cost V 0 bases and J 8 bases, with 3 bases left between them. The CDR3 consists of 11 residues. The V gene's germline CDR1 is SGHDT and CDR2 YYEEEE. In nucleotides, the CDR3 is TGTGCCAGCAGCTTGGCCTATGAGCAGTTCTTC. Residues: CASSLAYEQFF.

This clone was detected only a few times. The gene calls are TRBV27 and TRBJ2-7; weak D call: TRBD1 (6 bases). Germline CDR1 reads MNHEY; CDR2 reads SMNVEV (reference sequence). The CDR3 extends over 14 amino acids. Trimming stripped 2 bases from V and 3 bases from J, with 11 bases between. The CDR3 coding sequence is TGTGCCAGCAGTTTAACGGACAGAAGCTACGAGCAGTACTTC. This gives the protein CASSLTDRSYEQYF.

The chain couples TRBV28 to TRBJ1-5; possibly TRBD1 for D (6 bases). The CDR3 totals 13 residues. Germline CDR1 MDHEN, CDR2 SYDVKM. The germline V and J ends were trimmed by 5 bases and 4 bases, with 9 bases remaining between them. CDR3 amino acids: CASSKDSNQPQHF. CDR3 DNA sequence: TGTGCCAGCAGTAAGGACAGTAATCAGCCCCAGCATTTT.

The chain employs TRBV12-3 or TRBV12-4 and TRBJ1-1; TRBD1 agrees at 8 bases. V lost 6 bases to trimming and J lost 7 bases; unmatched junction nucleotides: 7. The CDR3 has 13 amino acids. Here the CDR3 reads CASSPGQGSEAFF. In nucleotides, the CDR3 is TGTGCCAGCAGCCCTGGACAGGGAAGTGAAGCTTTCTTT.

The V gene is TRBV19, the J gene TRBJ1-5; D is ambiguous. CDR1 is LNHDA, CDR2 SQIVND, per germline (reference sequence). Between the trimmed V and J ends, which lost 0 bases and 2 bases, there was a span of 11 bases. This CDR3 region has 16 residues. The CDR3 DNA sequence: TGTGCCAGTAGTATAGATGGGGTGGGAGGCAATCAGCCCCAGCATTTT. Translating it yields CASSIDGVGGNQPQHF. The variable domain in full, completed from reference TRBV19 and TRBJ1-5, reads DGGITQSPKYLFRKEGQNVTLSCEQNLNHDAMYWYRQDPGQGLRLIYYSQIVNDFQKGDIAEGYSVSREKKESFPLTVTSAQKNPTAFYLCASSIDGVGGNQPQHFGDGTRLSIL.

The rearrangement joins TRBV5-4 to TRBJ2-1; D is possibly TRBD2 (6 bases). Germline CDR1 is SGHNT and CDR2 is YYREEE (reference sequence). V shed 2 bases and J shed 2 bases, with 14 bases lying between them. The length of the CDR3 is 16 residues. The chain's CDR3 is CASSFRIGGTYNEQFF. DNA for the CDR3: TGTGCCAGCAGCTTTCGAATCGGGGGAACCTACAATGAGCAGTTCTTC.

The chain uses TRBV9 and TRBJ1-3; TRBD1 matches 9 bases. Germline trimming cut 4 bases from V and 7 bases from J; bases unmatched to any gene: 9. The CDR3 sequence is 15 residues long. Looked up from germline, CDR1 is SGDLS and CDR2 is YYNGEE. Written as DNA, the CDR3 is TGTGCCAGCAGCTTTGGGACAGGGAGGCCGAACACCATATATTTT. It translates to CASSFGTGRPNTIYF.

The rearrangement joins TRBV6-5 to TRBJ1-2, with 7 bases fitting TRBD1. J was trimmed by 3 bases and V by 4 bases; bases with no gene match: 8. Germline-derived CDR1 and CDR2 are MNHEY and SVGAGI. The CDR3 totals 15 residues. The CDR3 region has the DNA TGTGCCAGCAGTTTGGAGAGGGGGCGTGACTATGGCTACACCTTC. Residues: CASSLERGRDYGYTF.

This chain joins TRBV7-9 and TRBJ2-4; TRBD2 is a possible D gene (6 bases). Trimming removed 1 base at V and 12 bases at J, with 13 bases between. Germline V gene sequence: CDR1 SEHNR, CDR2 FQNEAQ (reference sequence). This CDR3 region has 13 residues. The CDR3 sequence: CASSLEVGGPQYF. The CDR3 nucleotides read TGTGCCAGCAGCTTAGAGGTGGGAGGACCTCAGTACTTC.

This rearrangement joins TRBV28 to TRBJ2-3; 9 bases agree with TRBD2. Germline CDR1 and CDR2: MDHEN and SYDVKM. The CDR3 spans 19 residues. V lost 5 bases and J lost 4; bases outside the gene matches: 19. The CDR3 region is CASSPSLAGSPYPPDTQYF. The CDR3 nucleotides are TGTGCCAGCAGTCCCAGTCTAGCGGGAAGCCCCTACCCCCCAGATACGCAGTATTTT.

The chain employs TRBV19 and TRBJ1-1; a possible D gene is TRBD1 (6 bases). This CDR3 has 14 residues. In germline, CDR1 is LNHDA, CDR2 SQIVND (reference sequence). V was clipped by 6 bases and J by 1 base, with 12 bases between them. CDR3 sequence (DNA): TGTGCCAGTAGCCATCCAGGGGCGAACACTGAAGCTTTCTTT. It specifies CASSHPGANTEAFF.

The chain employs TRBV28 and TRBJ1-5; no clear D gene. The CDR3 is 14 amino acids. Per germline, CDR1 MDHEN and CDR2 SYDVKM. Between the trimmed V and J ends, which lost 6 bases and 9 bases, there was a span of 18 bases. The DNA of the CDR3 is TGTGCCAGCAGCCTCGGGGAGGGAGGACTGCCCCAGCATTTT. Translating gives CASSLGEGGLPQHF.

The chain couples TRBV27 to TRBJ2-3; 9 bases agree with TRBD1. Germline V lookup: CDR1 MNHEY, CDR2 SMNVEV (reference sequence). The J segment lost 5 bases and the V segment lost 6 bases, leaving 6 bases of the junction unmatched. The CDR3 is 14 residues long. In nucleotides, the CDR3 is TGTGCCAGCAGGCCGGGACAGGGTTTAGATACGCAGTATTTT. Protein sequence: CASRPGQGLDTQYF.

V is TRBV4-1 and J is TRBJ1-1; possibly TRBD1 for D (6 bases). V was clipped by 4 bases and J by 3 bases, with 9 bases between them. Per the germline V gene, CDR1 is MGHRA and CDR2 is YSYEKL. The length of the CDR3 is 13 residues. The CDR3: CASSREGDTEAFF. Written as DNA, the CDR3 is TGCGCCAGCAGCCGGGAGGGGGACACTGAAGCTTTCTTT.

The V and J genes are TRBV28 and TRBJ1-2; D gene unclear. CDR3 length: 13 residues. Deletions cut 5 bases from V and 2 bases from J, with 9 bases between. CDR1 is MDHEN and CDR2 is SYDVKM in the germline V gene. The CDR3 is CASSPPENYGYTF. In DNA, the CDR3 is TGTGCCAGCAGTCCCCCTGAGAACTATGGCTACACCTTC.

V usage is TRBV2 and J usage is TRBJ1-6, with D unclear. The CDR3 is made up of 14 amino acids. V gave up 7 bases and J gave up 6 bases, with 13 bases separating them. Germline CDR1 is SNHLY and CDR2 is FYNNEI. In DNA, the CDR3 is TGTGCCAGCAAAAGTTCCTGGGCTAATTCACCCCTCCACTTT. Its translation is CASKSSWANSPLHF.

The chain uses TRBV27 and TRBJ2-3, with D perhaps matching TRBD2 (6 bases). The V and J ends lost 10 bases and 0 bases respectively, with 14 bases between them. This CDR3 comprises 14 residues. CDR1 and CDR2 from the germline V gene are MNHEY and SMNVEV (reference sequence). The CDR3 is CATGEAGSTDTQYF. The CDR3, as DNA: TGTGCCACCGGGGAGGCAGGGAGCACAGATACGCAGTATTTT.

CDR3 loop: CASSLDRTSKDTQYF. The CDR3 DNA reads as TGTGCCAGCAGCTTAGATAGGACTAGTAAGGATACGCAGTATTTT. The chain is built from TRBV7-9 and TRBJ2-3, with 7 bases matching TRBD2. Per the germline V gene, CDR1 is SEHNR and CDR2 is FQNEAQ (reference sequence). CDR3 length: 15 amino acids. The V gene end was trimmed by 1 base and the J gene end by 6 bases; junction bases not matched to a gene: 7.

This chain links TRBV10-2 with TRBJ1-6; TRBD1 matches at 9 bases. The germline V gene encodes CDR1 WSHSY and CDR2 SAAADI. CDR3 length equals 15 residues. V dropped 8 bases and J dropped 5; count of bases not matched to a gene: 7. CDR3 nucleotides: TGCGCCAGCCGCCGGGGGACAGGGAATAATTCACCCCTCCACTTT. It codes for CASRRGTGNNSPLHF.

The CDR3 bases are TGTGCCAGCAGCACCTCCGACCTAGCGACCAAAGCCTACAATGAGCAGTTCTTC. Translation gives CASSTSDLATKAYNEQFF. The gene calls are TRBV13 and TRBJ2-1; tentative D call: TRBD2 (6 bases). The V gene lost 5 bases and the J gene lost 2 bases, with 22 bases spanning the gap. The CDR3 covers 18 residues. Per the germline V gene, CDR1 is PRHDT and CDR2 is FYEKMQ (reference sequence).